Shown below are 22 T cell receptor beta chains from a single sample sequenced in a study of shared clonotypes between healthy human individuals. Repertoires were generated with immunoSEQ multiplex PCR, while TCRdb's copy carries only in-frame clones and drops some. The sample consists of some 1 million clones, about 75% of them appearing once. The sequenced sample was memory CD4+ T cells sorted from blood. Subset defined: CD45RA-negative fraction. The receptors come from a man aged 18 to 29 in good health.

This clone has a count of ten or more. The same CDR3 also results from other DNA sequences found in this sample. This sequence joins TRBV28 and TRBJ1-5, with no clear D. V shed 2 bases and J shed 5 bases, with 7 bases lying between them. Germline values: CDR1 MDHEN, CDR2 SYDVKM. The CDR3 is 13 amino acids. CDR3 amino acids: CASSLRGYQPQHF. CDR3 sequence (DNA): TGTGCCAGCAGTTTACGGGGTTATCAGCCCCAGCATTTT. Supplemented by reference TRBV28 and TRBJ1-5, the full variable domain reads DVKVTQSSRYLVKRTGEKVFLECVQDMDHENMFWYRQDPGLGLRLIYFSYDVKMKEKGDIPEGYSVSREKKERFSLILESASTNQTSMYLCASSLRGYQPQHFGDGTRLSIL.

CDR3 residues: CAISATSGLVIGEQFF. The CDR3 DNA reads as TGTGCCATCAGTGCCACTAGCGGGTTGGTCATTGGTGAGCAGTTCTTC. The chain employs TRBV10-3 and TRBJ2-1, with 9 bases aligning to TRBD2. Germline loops: CDR1 ENHRY, CDR2 SYGVKD. Germline trimming cut 4 bases from V and 9 bases from J; bases unmatched to any gene: 13. The CDR3 totals 16 residues.

The rearrangement joins TRBV7-9 to TRBJ2-3, with 9 bases matching TRBD1. J was trimmed by 1 base and V by 5 bases; bases with no gene match: 4. The CDR3 is 15 amino acids. Germline CDR1 SEHNR, CDR2 FQNEAQ (reference sequence). The CDR3 DNA reads as TGTGCCAGCAGCGAATGGACAGGGGGCACAGATACGCAGTATTTT. This codes for CASSEWTGGTDTQYF.

This clone was observed a few times. This sequence joins TRBV9 and TRBJ1-2; D might be TRBD1 (5 bases). CDR3 size: 12 residues. Germline V gene data show CDR1 as SGDLS and CDR2 as YYNGEE. V was pared by 1 base and J by 10 bases, with 11 bases between. The CDR3 nucleotides are TGTGCCAGCAGCGTAAACAGGAACGACTACACCTTC. Its translation is CASSVNRNDYTF.

This clone has just one count. The J gene is TRBJ1-6, the V gene TRBV9; 8 positions agree with TRBD1. CDR1 and CDR2 (germline): SGDLS, YYNGEE. This CDR3 spans 15 amino acids. Germline trimming cut 3 bases from V and 4 bases from J; bases unmatched to any gene: 3. CDR3 sequence (DNA): TGTGCCAGCAGCGCCCGGGACAGGTATAATTCACCCCTCCACTTT. Protein product: CASSARDRYNSPLHF.

The chain is built from TRBV5-1 and TRBJ2-5; TRBD1 aligns across 12 bases. This CDR3 has 16 residues. Germline V CDR1 and CDR2: SGHRS, YFSETQ. J lost 4 bases, V lost 5 bases, and 9 bases had no gene match. The CDR3 DNA reads as TGCGCCAGCAGACCCCAGGGACAGGGGGCGGGAGAGACCCAGTACTTC. Its protein is CASRPQGQGAGETQYF.

This clone was counted a few times. Different DNA sequences within this sample yield the same CDR3. V usage is TRBV18 and J usage is TRBJ2-7, with D hard to call. Trimming left V 2 bases short and J 4 bases short, with 6 bases between. Germline V gene data show CDR1 as KGHSH and CDR2 as LQKENI. The length of the CDR3 is 12 residues. The CDR3 region has the DNA TGTGCCAGCTCACCAAACGGGTACGAGCAGTACTTC. It specifies CASSPNGYEQYF.

The chain is built from TRBV4-1 and TRBJ1-4; D is unresolved. This CDR3 has 13 residues. Germline V lookup: CDR1 MGHRA, CDR2 YSYEKL. V lost 4 bases to trimming and J lost 8 bases, with 11 bases between them. The CDR3 region has the DNA TGCGCCAGCAGCCTTTCGCTCGGAGAAAAACTGTTTTTT. Translating it yields CASSLSLGEKLFF.

This clone has a handful of counts. The rearrangement links TRBV6-5 to TRBJ1-5, with D possibly matching TRBD1 (6 bases). CDR1 is MNHEY and CDR2 is SVGAGI in the germline V gene. This CDR3 region has 14 residues. The V end lost 5 bases, the J end lost 7 bases, and 15 bases lay between the germline ends. CDR3 nucleotide sequence: TGTGCCAGCAGTACAGGGCTGCCAGGACAGCCCCAGCATTTT. The encoded protein is CASSTGLPGQPQHF.

In its sample, this clone was seen a few times. The gene calls are TRBV4-3 and TRBJ2-3; possible D gene TRBD1, 5 bases. Germline lookup yields CDR1 LGHNA and CDR2 YSLEER. This CDR3 comprises 16 residues. V was clipped by 1 base and J by 5 bases, with 16 bases between them. The CDR3 region is CASSQGTPQGKDTQYF. In nucleotides, the CDR3 is TGCGCCAGCAGCCAAGGTACCCCTCAGGGAAAAGATACGCAGTATTTT.

This chain connects TRBV18 to TRBJ1-2; D not certain. CDR1 is KGHSH, CDR2 LQKENI, per germline. Trimming removed 2 bases at V and 7 bases at J, with 17 bases between. CDR3 length equals 15 residues. Written as DNA, the CDR3 is TGTGCCAGCTCACCATACGGTACCGCTATGGGTGGCTACACCTTC. Amino acids: CASSPYGTAMGGYTF. The full variable domain, rest sourced from reference TRBV18 and TRBJ1-2, is NAGVMQNPRHLVRRRGQEARLRCSPMKGHSHVYWYRQLPEEGLKFMVYLQKENIIDESGMPKERFSAEFPKEGPSILRIQQVVRGDSAAYFCASSPYGTAMGGYTFGSGTRLTVV.

The V gene is TRBV20-1, the J gene TRBJ2-3; D not resolved. The germline V gene has CDR1 DFQATT and CDR2 SNEGSKA (reference sequence). CDR3 length: 11 residues. V was trimmed by 2 bases and J by 6 bases, leaving 6 bases between them. The CDR3 DNA reads TGCAGTGCTAGAATCGGGGATACGCAGTATTTT. This codes for CSARIGDTQYF.

The genes are TRBV30 and TRBJ1-2, with D possibly matching TRBD1 (6 bases). Trimming took 5 bases from V and 1 from J, leaving 11 bases between them. CDR1 and CDR2 from the germline V gene are GTSNPN and SVGIG (reference sequence). This CDR3 region has 13 residues. CDR3 nucleotide sequence: TGTGCCTGGCGGCCAGGGGTTAACTATGGCTACACCTTC. Its translation is CAWRPGVNYGYTF. Filled out from reference TRBV30 and TRBJ1-2, the complete variable domain reads SQTIHQWPATLVQPVGSPLSLECTVEGTSNPNLYWYRQAAGRGLQLLFYSVGIGQISSEVPQNLSASRPQDRQFILSSKKLLLSDSGFYLCAWRPGVNYGYTFGSGTRLTVV.

The chain has TRBV6-6 and TRBJ1-6; D gene unclear. V dropped 8 bases and J dropped 5 bases, with 10 bases sitting between them. The CDR3 spans 13 residues. CDR1 is MNHNY and CDR2 is SVGAGI in the germline V gene (reference sequence). The CDR3 DNA follows: TGTGCCAGCGGGTTCGGTGATAATTCACCCCTCCACTTT. Encoded protein: CASGFGDNSPLHF.

The chain joins TRBV2 to TRBJ2-6, with D perhaps TRBD2 (5 bases). V lost 0 bases, J lost 14 bases, and 23 bases lay in between. This CDR3 region has 17 residues. Germline CDR1 reads SNHLY; CDR2 reads FYNNEI. The CDR3 nucleotides read TGTGCCAGCAGTGAAGCCGGGAAACTAGTCCCTAATTCTATCCTGACTTTC. Encoded protein: CASSEAGKLVPNSILTF.

This clone was seen just once. V usage is TRBV5-1 and J usage is TRBJ1-1; D unclear. CDR3 length equals 15 residues. Germline assignment: CDR1 SGHRS and CDR2 YFSETQ. Trimming shortened V by 1 base and J by 3 bases, and 13 bases separated the two germline ends. The CDR3 DNA follows: TGCGCCAGCAGCTTGAATACCCCGGAGGACACTGAAGCTTTCTTT. Protein product: CASSLNTPEDTEAFF.

For this clone: This specimen includes other DNA sequences encoding the same CDR3. The CDR3 reads CASSFGGAAYEQYF. In nucleotides, the CDR3 is TGTGCCAGCAGCTTCGGGGGGGCCGCGTACGAGCAGTACTTC. The rearrangement uses TRBV7-9 and TRBJ2-7; 8 nucleotides line up with TRBD2. V trimming: 3 bases; J trimming: 4 bases; junction bases outside the gene matches: 5. This CDR3 comprises 14 residues. Germline V lookup: CDR1 SEHNR, CDR2 FQNEAQ (reference sequence).

In this sample, this clone turned up once. The chain's CDR3 is CASRSPGSGAGHHTGELFF. In nucleotides, the CDR3 is TGTGCCAGCAGGTCTCCGGGCTCCGGGGCGGGTCATCACACCGGGGAGCTGTTTTTT. The rearrangement links TRBV7-3 to TRBJ2-2; D possibly uses TRBD1 or TRBD2 (5 bases each). Germline CDR1 SGHTA, CDR2 FQGTGA. CDR3 length: 19 amino acids. V gave up 6 bases and J gave up 3 bases, with 26 bases separating them. Complete variable domain (other parts from reference TRBV7-3 and TRBJ2-2): GAGVSQTPSNKVTEKGKYVELRCDPISGHTALYWYRQSLGQGPEFLIYFQGTGAADDSGLPNDRFFAVRPEGSVSTLKIQRTERGDSAVYLCASRSPGSGAGHHTGELFFGEGSRLTVL.

The V and J genes are TRBV4-3 and TRBJ2-1; TRBD2 matches at 7 bases. The CDR3 contains 17 residues. Germline trimming cut 0 bases from V and 4 bases from J; bases unmatched to any gene: 9. Germline CDR1 is LGHNA and CDR2 is YSLEER. CDR3 amino acids: CASSQDRSLAAYNEQFF. DNA of the CDR3: TGCGCCAGCAGCCAAGATCGGAGTCTAGCGGCTTACAATGAGCAGTTCTTC.

The rearrangement uses TRBV7-8 and TRBJ1-1; the D is unclear. Trimming shortened V by 5 bases and J by 0 bases, and 13 bases separated the two germline ends. There are 15 residues in the CDR3. The germline V gene encodes CDR1 SGHVS and CDR2 FQNEAQ. In DNA form, the CDR3 reads TGTGCCAGCAGCCCGATCGGCACCCTGAACACTGAAGCTTTCTTT. The encoded protein is CASSPIGTLNTEAFF.

V gene TRBV2 combines with J gene TRBJ1-5, with 7 bases matching TRBD1. Unmatched junction bases numbered 8, after V lost 9 bases and J lost 9 bases. The CDR3 extends over 12 amino acids. Germline-derived CDR1 and CDR2 are SNHLY and FYNNEI. The CDR3 DNA reads as TGTGCCAGTGAAGGAGGGGGCCGGCCCCAGCATTTT. Protein product: CASEGGGRPQHF.

In this sample, this clone turned up a few times. This rearrangement joins TRBV6-1 to TRBJ1-1; D gene ambiguous. The germline V gene has CDR1 MNHNS and CDR2 SASEGT. The CDR3 sequence is 13 residues long. Trimming stripped 2 bases from V and 6 bases from J, with 10 bases between. This CDR3 reads CASSEWVYSEAFF. The CDR3, as DNA: TGTGCCAGCAGTGAATGGGTTTATTCTGAAGCTTTCTTT.